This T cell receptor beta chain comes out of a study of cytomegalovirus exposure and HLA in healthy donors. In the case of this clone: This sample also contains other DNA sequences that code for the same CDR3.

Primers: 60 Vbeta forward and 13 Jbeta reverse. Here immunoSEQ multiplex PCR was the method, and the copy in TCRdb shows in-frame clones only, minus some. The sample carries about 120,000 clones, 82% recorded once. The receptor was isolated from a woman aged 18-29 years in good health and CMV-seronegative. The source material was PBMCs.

The CDR3 region has the DNA TGTGCCAGCAGTTTACTAGCGGGGGGCACAGATACGCAGTATTTT. This encodes CASSLLAGGTDTQYF. V and J are TRBV6-4 and TRBJ2-3, with 11 bases fitting TRBD2. The CDR3 is 15 residues long. V shed 5 bases and J 1 base; nucleotides not matched to a gene: 2. CDR1 MRHNA and CDR2 SNTAGT come from the germline V gene.